Listed here is a single TCR beta chain. Repertoires were generated with immunoSEQ multiplex PCR, while TCRdb's copy carries only in-frame clones and drops some. This table holds 14,000 to 15,000 clones, about two thirds found once. This specimen comes from a study of radiotherapy plus CTLA-4 blockade in lung cancer. The germline V and J ends were trimmed by 2 bases and 2 bases, with 11 bases remaining between them. The CDR3 loop spans 14 amino acids. The germline CDR1 and CDR2 sequences are SGHNT and YYREEE (reference sequence). Sequenced here: peripheral blood, sampled from a patient treated with radiotherapy plus ipilimumab. This chain uses TRBV5-4 with TRBJ2-7, with D tentatively TRBD1 (5 bases). The receptor's source is a human donor with non-small cell lung cancer whose response to radiotherapy plus ipilimumab could not be evaluated. CDR3 region: CASSFQGTPYEQYF. The CDR3, as DNA: TGTGCCAGCAGCTTTCAGGGAACCCCCTACGAGCAGTACTTC.